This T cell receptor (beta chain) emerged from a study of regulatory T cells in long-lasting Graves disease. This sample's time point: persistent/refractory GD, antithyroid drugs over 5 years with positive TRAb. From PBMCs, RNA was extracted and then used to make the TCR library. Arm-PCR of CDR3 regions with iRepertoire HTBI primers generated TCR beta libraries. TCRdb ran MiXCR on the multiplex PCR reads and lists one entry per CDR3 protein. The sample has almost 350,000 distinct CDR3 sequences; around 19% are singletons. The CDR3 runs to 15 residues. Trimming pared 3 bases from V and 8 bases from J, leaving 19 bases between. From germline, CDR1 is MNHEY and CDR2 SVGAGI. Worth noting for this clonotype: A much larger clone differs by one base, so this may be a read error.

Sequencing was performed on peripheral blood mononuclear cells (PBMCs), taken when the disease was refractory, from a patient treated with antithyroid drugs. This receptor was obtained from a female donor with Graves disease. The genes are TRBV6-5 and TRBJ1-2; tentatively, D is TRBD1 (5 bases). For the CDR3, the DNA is TGTGCCAGCAGTTATGGGTACCCATCTACAGGCGGCTACACCTTC. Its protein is CASSYGYPSTGGYTF.